Listed below are T cell receptor beta chains from one sample, sequenced in a study of T cells after yellow fever vaccination. TCRdb fed the 5' RACE reads into MiXCR, producing one record per CDR3 protein. Found here are approximately 550,000 distinct CDR3 sequences, approximately 12% of them singletons; the top ten hold 11% to 15%. Sample: PBMCs, taken on the day of the yellow fever booster vaccination. The receptors were sampled from a man younger than 45 who received the YFV17D yellow fever vaccine. The CDR3 runs from the conserved cysteine through the conserved F or W. The D gene is left open where the match is weak. Size values are once, few and many counts, or a class for expanded clones, and some rows have none.

D gene: TRBD1; J gene: TRBJ1-5; clone size: few; V gene: TRBV20-1; CDR3 protein: CSATLDRGQPQHF; CDR3 DNA: TGCAGTGCTACGCTAGACAGGGGACAGCCCCAGCATTTT
D gene: TRBD2; J gene: TRBJ2-7; clone size: few; V gene: TRBV6-2/TRBV6-3; CDR3 protein: CASSPLTGGPNEQYF; CDR3 DNA: TGTGCCAGCAGTCCCTTGACGGGAGGGCCCAACGAGCAGTACTTC
D gene: -; J gene: TRBJ1-2; clone size: few; V gene: TRBV5-1; CDR3 protein: CASTPYGGDIYYGYTF; CDR3 DNA: TGCGCCAGCACCCCGTACGGGGGTGATATTTACTATGGCTACACCTTC
D gene: TRBD2; J gene: TRBJ2-7; clone size: few; V gene: TRBV7-2; CDR3 protein: CASSLGWRTSTYEQYF; CDR3 DNA: TGTGCCAGCAGCTTAGGTTGGAGGACTAGTACCTACGAGCAGTACTTC
D gene: -; J gene: TRBJ2-7; clone size: -; V gene: TRBV5-1; CDR3 protein: CASSLRWGGSRSEQYF; CDR3 DNA: TGCGCCAGCAGCTTACGGTGGGGCGGGTCTCGATCCGAGCAGTACTTC
D gene: -; J gene: TRBJ2-5; clone size: -; V gene: TRBV27; CDR3 protein: CASSLMGQETQYF; CDR3 DNA: TGTGCCAGCAGTTTAATGGGGCAAGAGACCCAGTACTTC
D gene: -; J gene: TRBJ1-1; clone size: -; V gene: TRBV19; CDR3 protein: CASSIGRSAEAFF; CDR3 DNA: TGTGCCAGTAGTATCGGGCGGTCCGCTGAAGCTTTCTTT
D gene: -; J gene: TRBJ1-4; clone size: few; V gene: TRBV20-1; CDR3 protein: CSAARGGGVEKLFF; CDR3 DNA: TGCAGTGCTGCGAGGGGAGGAGGGGTTGAAAAACTGTTTTTT
D gene: -; J gene: TRBJ1-2; clone size: few; V gene: TRBV24-1; CDR3 protein: CATKVTELINGYTF; CDR3 DNA: TGTGCCACTAAAGTCACGGAACTTATAAATGGCTACACCTTC
D gene: -; J gene: TRBJ2-1; clone size: few; V gene: TRBV20-1; CDR3 protein: CSASPGGNEQFF; CDR3 DNA: TGCAGTGCTAGCCCCGGGGGCAATGAGCAGTTCTTC
D gene: -; J gene: TRBJ2-1; clone size: many; V gene: TRBV5-1; CDR3 protein: CASSSGSIGSYEQFF; CDR3 DNA: TGCGCCAGCAGCAGCGGAAGTATAGGCAGCTATGAGCAGTTCTTC
D gene: -; J gene: TRBJ1-1; clone size: few; V gene: TRBV20-1; CDR3 protein: CSASTPGNTEAFF; CDR3 DNA: TGCAGTGCTTCAACACCAGGGAACACTGAAGCTTTCTTT
D gene: TRBD2; J gene: TRBJ2-3; clone size: few; V gene: TRBV12-3/TRBV12-4; CDR3 protein: CASSLGLAGGTTDTQYF; CDR3 DNA: TGTGCCAGCAGTTTGGGACTAGCGGGAGGCACCACAGATACGCAGTATTTT
D gene: TRBD2; J gene: TRBJ2-3; clone size: few; V gene: TRBV4-3; CDR3 protein: CASSQSLAGSGAADTQYF; CDR3 DNA: TGCGCCAGCAGCCAATCACTAGCGGGTTCCGGGGCAGCAGATACGCAGTATTTT
D gene: TRBD1; J gene: TRBJ2-3; clone size: few; V gene: TRBV6-1; CDR3 protein: CACRDRGVTDTQYF; CDR3 DNA: TGTGCCTGCAGAGACAGGGGGGTCACAGATACGCAGTATTTT
D gene: TRBD1; J gene: TRBJ2-5; clone size: -; V gene: TRBV3-1; CDR3 protein: CATSQSRGRGETQYF; CDR3 DNA: TGTGCCACCAGCCAATCCAGGGGGCGAGGGGAGACCCAGTACTTC
D gene: -; J gene: TRBJ2-3; clone size: many; V gene: TRBV6-2/TRBV6-3; CDR3 protein: CASRKTSTDTQYF; CDR3 DNA: TGTGCCAGCAGGAAGACCAGCACAGATACGCAGTATTTT
D gene: TRBD1; J gene: TRBJ1-1; clone size: few; V gene: TRBV7-2; CDR3 protein: CASSLGQGAGGAEAFF; CDR3 DNA: TGTGCCAGCAGCTTAGGCCAGGGGGCCGGCGGAGCTGAAGCTTTCTTT
D gene: -; J gene: TRBJ2-3; clone size: few; V gene: TRBV7-2; CDR3 protein: CASSLLVIAADTQYF; CDR3 DNA: TGTGCCAGCAGCTTATTGGTAATAGCGGCAGATACGCAGTATTTT
D gene: -; J gene: TRBJ2-1; clone size: -; V gene: TRBV11-1; CDR3 protein: CASSLIGWKQFF; CDR3 DNA: TGTGCCAGCAGCTTAATAGGGTGGAAGCAGTTCTTC
D gene: -; J gene: TRBJ2-2; clone size: -; V gene: TRBV4-3; CDR3 protein: CASSQLITGELFF; CDR3 DNA: TGCGCCAGCAGCCAGCTAATCACCGGGGAGCTGTTTTTT
D gene: -; J gene: TRBJ2-1; clone size: -; V gene: TRBV28; CDR3 protein: CASRVRIGEQFF; CDR3 DNA: TGTGCCAGCAGGGTCAGGATAGGTGAGCAGTTCTTC
D gene: -; J gene: TRBJ2-5; clone size: -; V gene: TRBV5-1; CDR3 protein: CASSSEDNQETQYF; CDR3 DNA: TGCGCCAGCAGCTCGGAGGACAACCAAGAGACCCAGTACTTC
D gene: -; J gene: TRBJ2-7; clone size: few; V gene: TRBV11-2; CDR3 protein: CASSLDHGYEQYF; CDR3 DNA: TGTGCCAGCAGCTTAGATCACGGGTACGAGCAGTACTTC
D gene: -; J gene: TRBJ2-1; clone size: few; V gene: TRBV9; CDR3 protein: CASSIRGGPSYNEQFF; CDR3 DNA: TGTGCCAGCAGCATCCGCGGGGGCCCCTCCTACAATGAGCAGTTCTTC
D gene: TRBD1; J gene: TRBJ2-2; clone size: few; V gene: TRBV30; CDR3 protein: CAWTGQGTGELFF; CDR3 DNA: TGTGCCTGGACGGGACAGGGCACCGGGGAGCTGTTTTTT
D gene: -; J gene: TRBJ1-2; clone size: -; V gene: TRBV20-1; CDR3 protein: CSASHRESGYTF; CDR3 DNA: TGCAGTGCTAGCCACAGGGAGAGTGGCTACACCTTC
D gene: -; J gene: TRBJ2-7; clone size: -; V gene: TRBV12-3/TRBV12-4; CDR3 protein: CASSSSGEASYEQYF; CDR3 DNA: TGTGCCAGCAGTTCCTCAGGGGAGGCCTCCTACGAGCAGTACTTC
D gene: -; J gene: TRBJ2-2; clone size: few; V gene: TRBV29-1; CDR3 protein: CSVLGAVGELFF; CDR3 DNA: TGCAGCGTTCTGGGGGCGGTCGGGGAGCTGTTTTTT
D gene: TRBD2; J gene: TRBJ2-1; clone size: -; V gene: TRBV5-1; CDR3 protein: CASSLSAGGRDEQFF; CDR3 DNA: TGCGCCAGCAGCTTGAGCGCGGGAGGTAGGGATGAGCAGTTCTTC
D gene: -; J gene: TRBJ2-2; clone size: many; V gene: TRBV7-3; CDR3 protein: CASSLGGAGELFF; CDR3 DNA: TGTGCCAGCAGCTTAGGAGGAGCCGGGGAGCTGTTTTTT
D gene: -; J gene: TRBJ2-3; clone size: few; V gene: TRBV29-1; CDR3 protein: CSVAAQDTQYF; CDR3 DNA: TGCAGCGTTGCCGCTCAAGATACGCAGTATTTT
D gene: -; J gene: TRBJ2-2; clone size: many; V gene: TRBV3-1; CDR3 protein: CASRVFGPPGGELFF; CDR3 DNA: TGTGCCAGCAGGGTATTCGGTCCTCCCGGCGGGGAGCTGTTTTTT
D gene: -; J gene: TRBJ2-3; clone size: few; V gene: TRBV10-3; CDR3 protein: CAISESRGSTDTQYF; CDR3 DNA: TGTGCCATCAGTGAGTCTAGGGGGAGCACAGATACGCAGTATTTT
D gene: -; J gene: TRBJ2-7; clone size: -; V gene: TRBV6-5; CDR3 protein: CASSYSYQVKDEQYF; CDR3 DNA: TGTGCCAGCAGTTACTCGTACCAGGTGAAGGACGAGCAGTACTTC
D gene: -; J gene: TRBJ2-7; clone size: few; V gene: TRBV4-3; CDR3 protein: CASSQGTETYEQYF; CDR3 DNA: TGCGCCAGCAGCCAAGGGACGGAAACCTACGAGCAGTACTTC
D gene: TRBD1; J gene: TRBJ2-6; clone size: few; V gene: TRBV20-1; CDR3 protein: CSARSRDRVSGANVLTF; CDR3 DNA: TGCAGTGCTAGATCCCGGGACAGGGTTTCCGGGGCCAACGTCCTGACTTTC
D gene: -; J gene: TRBJ2-1; clone size: few; V gene: TRBV27; CDR3 protein: CASTAKGFNEQFF; CDR3 DNA: TGTGCCAGCACCGCGAAAGGGTTCAATGAGCAGTTCTTC
D gene: TRBD1; J gene: TRBJ2-7; clone size: -; V gene: TRBV6-6; CDR3 protein: CASLLGQGYEQYF; CDR3 DNA: TGTGCCAGCCTCCTGGGACAGGGCTACGAGCAGTACTTC
D gene: -; J gene: TRBJ1-6; clone size: many; V gene: TRBV11-2; CDR3 protein: CASSPQTAYNSPLHF; CDR3 DNA: TGTGCCAGCAGCCCACAGACAGCTTATAATTCACCCCTCCACTTT
D gene: -; J gene: TRBJ2-1; clone size: many; V gene: TRBV5-1; CDR3 protein: CASSLQDSSYNEQFF; CDR3 DNA: TGCGCCAGCAGCCTGCAGGACTCCTCCTACAATGAGCAGTTCTTC
D gene: TRBD2; J gene: TRBJ2-1; clone size: few; V gene: TRBV20-1; CDR3 protein: CSARDLEGGPLNEQFF; CDR3 DNA: TGCAGTGCTAGAGATCTGGAGGGAGGGCCGTTAAATGAGCAGTTCTTC